Listed here are 8 T cell receptor beta chains from one sample, sequenced in a study of blood T cells in healthy people across ages. The second PCR ran about 6 to 11 cycles with a sample-barcoded 5' primer and J-beta primers. In TCRdb, the 5' RACE reads were re-called with MiXCR into one record per CDR3 protein. The sample yields some 890,000 distinct CDR3 sequences, 25% to 35% seen once. This same sample was also taken into another study, of T cells of mothers and their children.

Sequencing was performed on blood. All receptors derive from a woman aged 40 to 50 in good health.

A word on this clonotype: A much larger clone sits a single nucleotide away, making a read error possible. The V call is TRBV6-1, the J call TRBJ2-1; D gene unclear. The CDR3 covers 12 residues. Germline V gene data show CDR1 as MNHNS and CDR2 as SASEGT. V lost 7 bases and J 13 bases, leaving 17 bases between the germline ends. CDR3 DNA: TGTGCCAGCAATAGGGTTGAAGAGACCCAGTTCTTC. Translated: CASNRVEETQFF.

This clonotype was counted many times. The chain has TRBV28 and TRBJ2-6; D gene unclear. Trimming took 6 bases from V and 0 from J, leaving 12 bases between them. CDR1 MDHEN and CDR2 SYDVKM come from the germline V gene. This CDR3 contains 16 residues. CDR3 nucleotide sequence: TGTGCCAGCAGACGTCGATCAGCCTCTGGGGCCAACGTCCTGACTTTC. The encoded protein is CASRRRSASGANVLTF.

This chain links TRBV5-1 with TRBJ2-3, with D perhaps given as TRBD1 or TRBD2 (6 bases each). Germline CDR1 SGHRS, CDR2 YFSETQ. CDR3 length equals 15 residues. Trimming took off 1 base at V and 3 bases at J, with 12 bases between the two ends. The CDR3 DNA reads as TGCGCCAGCAGCTTGAGTTCGGGGGCTACAGATACGCAGTATTTT. It codes for CASSLSSGATDTQYF.

This clonotype was counted many times. The rearrangement links TRBV5-1 to TRBJ2-7, with D uncertain. CDR1 is SGHRS and CDR2 is YFSETQ in the germline V gene. V lost 5 bases to trimming and J lost 3 bases, with 12 bases between them. This CDR3 region has 13 residues. DNA for the CDR3: TGCGCCAGCAGTCAAGACCCGAACTACGAGCAGTACTTC. Residues: CASSQDPNYEQYF.

This clonotype has more than one count but fewer than ten. V and J are TRBV20-1 and TRBJ1-5; possible D gene TRBD1, 5 bases. The germline V and J ends were trimmed by 3 bases and 2 bases, with 14 bases remaining between them. Per germline, CDR1 DFQATT and CDR2 SNEGSKA (reference sequence). CDR3 length: 15 residues. CDR3 amino acids: CSARVAGPGNQPQHF. As DNA, the CDR3 is TGCAGTGCTAGGGTCGCAGGGCCGGGCAATCAGCCCCAGCATTTT.

This clonotype was counted at least ten times. The V call is TRBV6-2 or TRBV6-3, the J call TRBJ2-1; 11 bases match TRBD2. The germline V gene encodes CDR1 MNHEY and CDR2 SVGEGT. CDR3 length: 15 amino acids. J was trimmed by 6 bases and V by 5 bases; bases with no gene match: 6. The CDR3: CASSPVGLAANEQFF. As DNA, the CDR3 is TGTGCCAGCAGTCCGGTGGGACTAGCGGCCAATGAGCAGTTCTTC.

Ten or more counts support this clonotype. The chain links TRBV12-3 or TRBV12-4 to TRBJ2-5; 8 bases map to TRBD2. The CDR3 sequence is 14 residues long. J lost 4 bases, V lost 3 bases, and 4 bases had no gene match. The CDR3 protein is CASSFAGGRETQYF. DNA of the CDR3: TGTGCCAGCAGTTTTGCGGGGGGACGAGAGACCCAGTACTTC.

The chain recombines TRBV9 with TRBJ1-1; maybe TRBD1 (5 bases). CDR1 and CDR2 (germline): SGDLS, YYNGEE. With 3 bases removed from V and 8 bases from J, the gap between germline ends came to 14 bases. The length of the CDR3 is 13 residues. DNA for the CDR3: TGTGCCAGCAGCGCCAGGGAAGGGAGCGAAGCTTTCTTT. It yields the protein CASSAREGSEAFF. Looking up the rest from reference TRBV9 and TRBJ1-1 gives the full variable domain: DSGVTQTPKHLITATGQRVTLRCSPRSGDLSVYWYQQSLDQGLQFLIQYYNGEERAKGNILERFSAQQFPDLHSELNLSSLELGDSALYFCASSAREGSEAFFGQGTRLTVV.